These 29 T cell receptor beta chains were sequenced from one sample in a study of tissue T cells after allogeneic stem cell transplantation. The time point here: mouse harvest day 7 after allogeneic transplant. Each mouse received 10^7 T-cell-depleted marrow cells plus 10^6 splenic CD5+ T cells by tail vein. Only in-frame clones appear in the TCRdb table, and some are missing; sequencing was by immunoSEQ multiplex PCR. This repertoire shows approximately 7,000 clones, around 50% found once; its top ten account for approximately 5.4%. Sequenced: gut tissue. The receptors were gathered from a female BALB/c mouse given C57BL/6 T cells with graft-versus-host disease after an allogeneic hematopoietic cell transplant.

Notes on this clone: Mouse names are used for the genes. The read finishes 1 residue shy of the CDR3 end, and the germline J gene is used to complete it. The V gene is TRBV26, the J gene TRBJ1-5, with 7 bases aligning to TRBD1. V lost 3 bases and J lost 5; bases outside the gene matches: 7. CDR1 is KGHPV, CDR2 FQNQEV, per germline (reference sequence). The CDR3 runs 15 residues. The CDR3: CASSLSSGTDQAPLF. Partial CDR3 DNA: TGTGCCAGCAGTCTCTCCTCCGGGACAGACCAGGCTCCGCTT.

Remarks on this clone: Mouse gene names and germline throughout. Read data end 1 residue before the CDR3 end; the end is taken from the germline J gene. V gene TRBV26 combines with J gene TRBJ2-5; D is perhaps TRBD1 (6 bases). Germline V gives CDR1 KGHPV, CDR2 FQNQEV (reference sequence). The CDR3 has 14 residues. The germline V and J ends were trimmed by 3 bases and 3 bases, with 10 bases remaining between them. This chain's CDR3 is CASSLDRRQDTQYF. CDR3 bases read: TGTGCCAGCAGTCTTGACAGGAGGCAAGACACCCAGTAC.

To note about this clone: The genes and germline here are from mouse. The read stops 1 residue short of the end of the CDR3; the missing end is completed from the germline J gene. The sample carries other DNA sequences with the same CDR3. J is TRBJ1-3 and V is TRBV1; 10 nucleotides line up with TRBD1. Germline CDR1 and CDR2: NSQYPW and LRSPGD (reference sequence). The junction had 6 bases not matched to a gene; V was cut back by 5 bases and J by 2 bases. This CDR3 comprises 16 residues. CDR3 DNA, as far as it was read: TGCACCTGCAGTACCCGGGACAGGGGCACTGGAAATACGCTCTAT. Translating it yields CTCSTRDRGTGNTLY. The whole CDR3 is CTCSTRDRGTGNTLYF.

This clone was seen a handful of times. The gene names here belong to mouse. With the read ending 1 residue before the CDR3 end, the germline J gene is used to fill in that end. The V and J genes are TRBV26 and TRBJ2-4, with D hard to call. This CDR3 comprises 11 residues. Germline assignment: CDR1 KGHPV and CDR2 FQNQEV (reference sequence). Between the trimmed V and J ends, which lost 5 bases and 5 bases, there was a span of 5 bases. The chain's CDR3 is CASSEGNTLYF. Incomplete CDR3 DNA: TGTGCCAGCAGTGAGGGAAACACCTTGTAC. Together with reference TRBV26 and TRBJ2-4, the CDR3 gives the full variable domain: NSKVIQTPRYLVKGQGQKAKMRCIPEKGHPVVFWYQQNKNNEFKFLINFQNQEVLQQIDMTEKRFSAECPSNSPCSLEIQSSEAGDSALYLCASSEGNTLYFGAGTRLSVL.

With respect to this clone: Gene names refer to mouse genes. The CDR3 here is CASSPGLGGSAETLYF. The part of the CDR3 DNA that was read is TGTGCCAGCAGTCCCGGACTGGGGGGTAGTGCAGAAACGCTGTAT. The chain recombines TRBV26 with TRBJ2-3; 11 bases align to TRBD2. The read ends 1 residue shy of where the CDR3 ends; the end is completed using the germline J gene. This CDR3 has 16 amino acids. V shed 4 bases, J shed 0 bases, and the junction held 3 bases outside the gene matches. Germline V gene sequence: CDR1 KGHPV, CDR2 FQNQEV (reference sequence).

By share, this clone counts as medium-sized. Genes here carry mouse names. Coverage ceases 1 residue before the CDR3 finishes, and the germline J gene fills in the end. The chain has TRBV13-3 and TRBJ2-7; D is uncertain. This CDR3 is 12 amino acids long. Trimming stripped 3 bases from V and 3 bases from J, with 7 bases between. Per germline, CDR1 NNHDY and CDR2 SYVADS. This CDR3 is CASSAQVYEQYF. The CDR3 DNA, read in part, is TGTGCCAGCAGTGCGCAGGTCTATGAACAGTAC.

This clone was found a few times. The gene names here belong to mouse. The read terminates 1 residue before the CDR3 end, so the remaining end is supplied by the germline J gene. This chain connects TRBV23 to TRBJ1-2; the table's TRBD1 call for D was not verified on the DNA. The CDR3 loop spans 12 amino acids. CDR1 is KGHTA and CDR2 is FQNQQP in the germline V gene. The chain's CDR3 is CSSSPRGSDYTF. The CDR3 DNA, read in part, is TGCTCCAGCAGCCCCAGGGGATCCGACTACACC. Using reference TRBV23 and TRBJ1-2 for the parts outside the CDR3, the full variable domain is DAAVTQKPRYLIKMKGQEAEMKCIPEKGHTAVFWYQQKQSKELKFLIYFQNQQPLDQIDMVKERFSAVCPSSSLCSLGIRTCEAEDSALYLCSSSPRGSDYTFGSGTRLLVI.

Worth noting for this clone: Mouse names are used for the genes. Read coverage stops 1 residue before the CDR3 terminus; the germline J gene supplies the remainder. The chain uses TRBV26 and TRBJ2-4; the match to TRBD1 covers 11 bases. V lost 5 bases to trimming and J lost 2 bases; unmatched junction nucleotides: 6. The CDR3 runs 16 residues. Per germline, CDR1 KGHPV and CDR2 FQNQEV (reference sequence). The CDR3 reads CASSSGTGGAQNTLYF. The covered CDR3 bases are TGTGCCAGCAGTTCCGGGACAGGGGGGGCTCAAAACACCTTGTAC.

Points on this clone: Here the gene names and germline are mouse. Read sequence stops 1 residue before the CDR3 end, and the germline J gene provides the missing end. The gene calls are TRBV26 and TRBJ1-5, with a possible D match to TRBD1 (6 bases). CDR1 and CDR2 (germline): KGHPV, FQNQEV (reference sequence). Trimming pared 4 bases from V and 7 bases from J, leaving 8 bases between. The CDR3 is made up of 12 amino acids. The sequenced CDR3 bases are TGTGCCAGCAGTCGAGGACAGCAGGCTCCGCTT. Translation gives CASSRGQQAPL. The full CDR3 sequence reads CASSRGQQAPLF.

In this sample, this clone turned up a few times. All gene names here are mouse names. The read terminates 1 residue before the CDR3 end, so the remaining end is supplied by the germline J gene. The chain links TRBV12-2 to TRBJ2-4, with 13 bases identical to TRBD2. In germline, CDR1 is SGHLS, CDR2 HYDKME. J gave up 0 bases and V 5 bases, and 7 bases lay outside the gene matches. This CDR3 region has 17 residues. CDR3 DNA (partial): TGTGCCAGCTTCCCGGGACTGGGGGGGTTTAGTCAAAACACCTTGTAC. As protein: CASFPGLGGFSQNTLY. The whole CDR3 sequence is CASFPGLGGFSQNTLYF.

As for this clone: A read error may be the cause here, since a much bigger clone is one base away. Any gene name here is a mouse gene name. Read coverage stops 1 residue before the CDR3 terminus; the germline J gene supplies the remainder. The chain uses TRBV16 and TRBJ2-7, with TRBD1 matching over 9 bases. This CDR3 comprises 13 residues. In germline, CDR1 is SGHSA, CDR2 FRNQAP. The part of the CDR3 DNA that was read is TGTGCAAGCCGCTTAGGGGACAGGGCTGAACAGTAC. This sequence encodes CASRLGDRAEQY. The full-length CDR3 reads as CASRLGDRAEQYF.

This clone was seen a few times. Gene names refer to mouse genes. The CDR3 extends 1 residue past the end of the read, so its final part is completed from the germline J gene. The chain has TRBV26 and TRBJ2-3; perhaps TRBD1 as D (6 bases). Trimming removed 5 bases from V and 3 bases from J, with 9 bases in between. In germline, CDR1 is KGHPV, CDR2 FQNQEV (reference sequence). CDR3 size: 13 residues. The CDR3: CASSKGQAETLYF. The sequenced part of the CDR3 DNA is TGTGCCAGCAGTAAGGGACAAGCAGAAACGCTGTAT.

In this sample, this clone is medium-sized (0.01 to 0.1%). Gene names are mouse gene names. The read halts 1 residue ahead of the CDR3 end, with the missing end drawn from the germline J gene. The chain recombines TRBV13-2 with TRBJ2-3; 7 nucleotides align to TRBD2. The CDR3 contains 15 residues. Germline-derived CDR1 and CDR2 are NNHNN and SYGAGS (reference sequence). The J segment lost 0 bases and the V segment lost 1 base, leaving 2 bases of the junction unmatched. The covered CDR3 bases are TGTGCCAGCGGTGATCCTGGGGGTAGTGCAGAAACGCTGTAT. This translates into CASGDPGGSAETLY. The entire CDR3 protein is CASGDPGGSAETLYF.

Only a few counts were recorded for this clone. Gene names are mouse gene names. Read coverage stops 1 residue before the CDR3 terminus; the germline J gene supplies the remainder. The rearrangement links TRBV20 to TRBJ2-7; TRBD1 is a possible D gene (6 bases). The germline gives CDR1 GFQATS, CDR2 STVNSAI. Between the trimmed V and J ends, which lost 0 bases and 0 bases, there was a span of 9 bases. CDR3 length: 14 amino acids. The CDR3 here is CGARDRGGSYEQYF. CDR3 DNA, as far as it was read: TGTGGTGCTAGGGATCGAGGGGGCTCCTATGAACAGTAC.

In regard to this clone: The gene names given are mouse names. The DNA ends 1 residue before the CDR3 does, and the rest of the CDR3 is filled in from the germline J gene. The rearrangement uses TRBV31 and TRBJ2-1; D gene unclear. Per germline, CDR1 GKSSPN and CDR2 SITVG. Trimming shortened V by 1 base and J by 2 bases, and 6 bases separated the two germline ends. The CDR3 sequence is 13 residues long. The CDR3 region is CAWSPQYYAEQFF. CDR3 bases read: TGTGCCTGGAGTCCGCAGTACTATGCTGAGCAGTTC.

This clone was seen only a few times. The genes and germline here are from mouse. CDR3 sequence: CASSRGQGAGNTLYF. The DNA read from the CDR3 is TGTGCCAGCAGCCGGGGACAGGGGGCTGGAAATACGCTCTAT. The chain carries TRBV26 and TRBJ1-3, with 11 bases identical to TRBD1. The read falls 1 residue short of the CDR3 end, and the missing part is taken from the germline J gene. V lost 6 bases and J lost 2; bases outside the gene matches: 3. The CDR3 runs 15 residues. CDR1 is KGHPV and CDR2 is FQNQEV in the germline V gene (reference sequence).

Worth noting for this clone: Each gene name is a mouse one. The DNA ends 1 residue before the CDR3 does, and the rest of the CDR3 is filled in from the germline J gene. The chain is built from TRBV16 and TRBJ1-6; 9 positions agree with TRBD1. TRBJ1-6 is identified as an open reading frame with a role that is uncertain. This CDR3 is 13 amino acids long. Germline trimming cut 5 bases from V and 7 bases from J; bases unmatched to any gene: 0. Germline CDR1 SGHSA, CDR2 FRNQAP. CDR3 residues: CASSGQGNSPLYF. The DNA read from the CDR3 is TGTGCAAGCAGCGGACAGGGGAATTCGCCCCTCTAC.

A remark on this clone: The gene names here belong to mouse. The read gets to within 1 residue of the CDR3 end, and the germline J gene fills in the rest. This chain uses TRBV16 with TRBJ2-7; 12 positions match TRBD2. Trimming at V came to 6 bases and at J to 7 bases, leaving 4 bases not matched to a gene. Germline CDR1 and CDR2: SGHSA and FRNQAP. The CDR3 runs 13 residues. The part of the CDR3 DNA that was read is TGTGCAAGCAGGACTGGGGGGGCGCTGGAACAGTAC. Translation gives CASRTGGALEQY. The full CDR3 sequence reads CASRTGGALEQYF.

Of note for this clone: Gene names follow the mouse nomenclature. The read gets to within 1 residue of the CDR3 end, and the germline J gene fills in the rest. V usage is TRBV3 and J usage is TRBJ2-7, with 11 bases identical to TRBD2. The CDR3 contains 15 residues. J gave up 0 bases and V 4 bases, and 2 bases lay outside the gene matches. Germline V lookup: CDR1 SNHLY, CDR2 FYNGKV (reference sequence). Partial CDR3 DNA: TGTGCCAGCAGCTCCGACTGGGGGGGCTCCTATGAACAGTAC. Translation gives CASSSDWGGSYEQY. The whole CDR3 reads CASSSDWGGSYEQYF. The complete variable domain, with remaining parts taken from reference TRBV3 and TRBJ2-7, reads GPKVLQIPSHQIIDMGQMVTLNCDPVSNHLYFYWYKQILGQQMEFLVNFYNGKVMEKSKLFKDQFSVERPDGSYFTLKIQPTALEDSAVYFCASSSDWGGSYEQYFGPGTRLTVL.

A remark on this clone: Gene names refer to mouse genes. From the germline J gene comes the end of the CDR3, since the read stops 1 residue before it. The chain has TRBV3 and TRBJ2-4; 8 bases fit TRBD2. This CDR3 region has 15 residues. CDR1 is SNHLY, CDR2 FYNGKV, per germline (reference sequence). V was clipped by 2 bases and J by 0 bases; unmatched bases: 1. CDR3 protein: CASSLTGGSQNTLYF. Incomplete CDR3 DNA: TGTGCCAGCAGCTTAACTGGGGGTAGTCAAAACACCTTGTAC.

This clone appeared a few times. Gene names follow the mouse nomenclature. The DNA ends 1 residue before the CDR3 does, and the rest of the CDR3 is filled in from the germline J gene. J is TRBJ2-1 and V is TRBV26; 9 bases align to TRBD1. From germline, CDR1 is KGHPV and CDR2 FQNQEV (reference sequence). The trim removed 6 bases at V and 6 bases at J, leaving 6 bases unmatched. CDR3 length equals 14 residues. The sequenced CDR3 bases are TGTGCCAGCAGCCCCGGGACAGGGAGTGCTGAGCAGTTC. This sequence encodes CASSPGTGSAEQF. Given in full, the CDR3 is CASSPGTGSAEQFF.

Concerning this clone: Germline and genes here are mouse. The read falls 1 residue short of the CDR3 end, and the missing part is taken from the germline J gene. The rearrangement links TRBV3 to TRBJ1-3; D not certain. The CDR3 runs 14 residues. CDR1 and CDR2 from the germline V gene are SNHLY and FYNGKV (reference sequence). V was clipped by 1 base and J by 0 bases, with 4 bases between them. Partial CDR3 DNA: TGTGCCAGCAGCTTAGAAGTTTCTGGAAATACGCTCTAT. Amino acids: CASSLEVSGNTLY. The entire CDR3 protein is CASSLEVSGNTLYF.

This clone was observed a handful of times. The genes are named according to mouse. The CDR3 goes on 1 residue after the read ends, and that part is filled in from the germline J gene. The rearrangement uses TRBV12-2 and TRBJ2-7, with 7 positions matching TRBD1. CDR3 length: 13 amino acids. V lost 4 bases to trimming and J lost 4 bases; unmatched junction nucleotides: 6. The germline CDR1 and CDR2 sequences are SGHLS and HYDKME. Here the CDR3 reads CASSQGTDYEQYF. Incomplete CDR3 DNA: TGTGCCAGCTCCCAGGGGACAGATTATGAACAGTAC.

Concerning this clone itself: Mouse germline and gene names are used. The CDR3 end lies 1 residue beyond the end of the read and is filled in from the germline J gene. The rearrangement links TRBV4 to TRBJ1-6; D call uncertain. TRBJ1-6 is an ORF; its function is uncertain. V gave up 6 bases and J gave up 5 bases, with 5 bases separating them. Germline V gives CDR1 LGHDT, CDR2 YNNKQL (reference sequence). The CDR3 sequence is 12 residues long. The chain's CDR3 is CASSINNSPLYF. CDR3 DNA (partial): TGTGCCAGCAGTATCAATAATTCGCCCCTCTAC.

The sample holds a few counts of this clone. The genes and germline here are from mouse. The CDR3 end is not reached by the read, which stops 1 residue before it; the germline J gene fills it in. V and J are TRBV23 and TRBJ1-4. CDR1 and CDR2 from the germline V gene are KGHTA and FQNQQP. The CDR3 runs 16 residues. CDR3 DNA (partial): TGCTCCAGCAGTCAATCGATTTCGGTTTCCAACGAAAGATTATTT. Its protein product is CSSSQSISVSNERLF. The complete CDR3 sequence is CSSSQSISVSNERLFF.

About this clone itself: Any gene name here is a mouse gene name. The observed sequence ends 1 residue before the CDR3 terminus, with the missing tail filled in from the germline J gene. Other DNA sequences in this sample translate to the same CDR3. The chain carries TRBV14 and TRBJ2-1; D may correspond to TRBD1 or TRBD2 (5 bases each). This CDR3 region has 12 residues. Trimming removed 9 bases from V and 1 base from J, with 8 bases in between. Germline values: CDR1 SGHDT, CDR2 FRDEAV. The sequenced CDR3 bases are TGTGCCATCCGGGACAACTATGCTGAGCAGTTC. Its translation is CAIRDNYAEQF. The CDR3 as a whole reads CAIRDNYAEQFF.

Points on this clone: Mouse germline and gene names are used. From the germline J gene comes the end of the CDR3, since the read stops 1 residue before it. The rearrangement links TRBV13-1 to TRBJ2-1; D uncertain. CDR3 length: 15 amino acids. With 0 bases removed from V and 0 bases from J, the gap between germline ends came to 7 bases. Germline CDR1 NSHNY, CDR2 SYGAGN. CDR3 sequence reads: CASSDAPDNYAEQFF. The sequenced part of the CDR3 DNA is TGTGCCAGCAGTGATGCCCCTGATAACTATGCTGAGCAGTTC.

Notes on this clone: Gene names follow the mouse nomenclature. The read is 1 residue too short to cover the CDR3 end, so that end is filled in from the germline J gene. The chain recombines TRBV21 with TRBJ2-5; the match to TRBD2 covers 12 bases. TRBV21 is treated as an ORF (open reading frame) with a function not yet certain. V lost 2 bases, J lost 1 base, and 4 bases stayed unmatched. The CDR3 is 17 amino acids. The CDR3 loop reads CASSQPGLGGDQDTQYF. The sequenced part of the CDR3 DNA is TGTGCTAGCAGTCAACCGGGACTGGGGGGTGACCAAGACACCCAGTAC.

This clone is labeled as medium-sized. Gene labels here are mouse ones. The DNA read from the CDR3 is TGTGCAAGCAGCTTAGATCTAAGTGAACAGTAC. Its translation is CASSLDLSEQY. In full, the CDR3 reads CASSLDLSEQYF. The chain employs TRBV16 and TRBJ2-7; the D is unclear. Read coverage stops 1 residue before the CDR3 terminus; the germline J gene supplies the remainder. CDR1 is SGHSA and CDR2 is FRNQAP in the germline V gene. The CDR3 sequence is 12 residues long. The V end lost 0 bases, the J end lost 6 bases, and 6 bases lay between the germline ends.